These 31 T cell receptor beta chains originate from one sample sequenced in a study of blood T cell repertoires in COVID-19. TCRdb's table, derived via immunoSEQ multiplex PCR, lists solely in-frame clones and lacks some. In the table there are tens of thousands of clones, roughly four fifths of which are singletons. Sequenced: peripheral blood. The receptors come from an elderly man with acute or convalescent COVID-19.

CDR3 amino acids: CASSALTGGSFSGNTIYF. The CDR3 nucleotides are TGTGCCAGCAGTGCCTTGACAGGGGGCTCTTTCTCTGGAAACACCATATATTTT. The chain carries TRBV28 and TRBJ1-3, with TRBD1 matching 10 bases. This CDR3 has 18 amino acids. V lost 5 bases and J lost 0; bases outside the gene matches: 10. Germline loops: CDR1 MDHEN, CDR2 SYDVKM.

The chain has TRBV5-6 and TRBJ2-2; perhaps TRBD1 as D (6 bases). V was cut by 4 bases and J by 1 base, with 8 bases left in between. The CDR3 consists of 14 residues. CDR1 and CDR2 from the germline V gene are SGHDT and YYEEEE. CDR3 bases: TGTGCCAGCAGCCTGACAGGGAACACCGGGGAGCTGTTTTTT. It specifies CASSLTGNTGELFF.

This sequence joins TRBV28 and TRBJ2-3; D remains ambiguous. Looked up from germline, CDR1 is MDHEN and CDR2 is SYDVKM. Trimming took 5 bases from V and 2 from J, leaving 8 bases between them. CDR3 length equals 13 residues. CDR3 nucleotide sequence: TGTGCCAGCAGTCCCTTAGACACAGATACGCAGTATTTT. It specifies CASSPLDTDTQYF. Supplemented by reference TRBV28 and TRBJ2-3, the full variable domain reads DVKVTQSSRYLVKRTGEKVFLECVQDMDHENMFWYRQDPGLGLRLIYFSYDVKMKEKGDIPEGYSVSREKKERFSLILESASTNQTSMYLCASSPLDTDTQYFGPGTRLTVL.

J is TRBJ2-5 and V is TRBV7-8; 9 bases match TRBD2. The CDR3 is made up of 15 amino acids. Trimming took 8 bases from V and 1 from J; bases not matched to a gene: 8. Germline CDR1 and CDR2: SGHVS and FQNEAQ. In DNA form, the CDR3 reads TGTGCCAGCCTGATATGGCGGGGGGGCCAAGAGACCCAGTACTTC. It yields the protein CASLIWRGGQETQYF.

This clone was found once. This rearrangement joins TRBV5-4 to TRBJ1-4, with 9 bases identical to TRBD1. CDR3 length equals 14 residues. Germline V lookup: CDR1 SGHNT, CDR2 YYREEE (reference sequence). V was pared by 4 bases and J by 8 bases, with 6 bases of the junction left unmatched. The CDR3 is CASSLRQGDEKLFF. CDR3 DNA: TGTGCCAGCAGCCTAAGACAGGGGGACGAAAAACTGTTTTTT. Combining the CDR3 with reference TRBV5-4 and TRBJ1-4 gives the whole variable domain ETGVTQSPTHLIKTRGQQVTLRCSSQSGHNTVSWYQQALGQGPQFIFQYYREEENGRGNFPPRFSGLQFPNYSSELNVNALELDDSALYLCASSLRQGDEKLFFGSGTQLSVL.

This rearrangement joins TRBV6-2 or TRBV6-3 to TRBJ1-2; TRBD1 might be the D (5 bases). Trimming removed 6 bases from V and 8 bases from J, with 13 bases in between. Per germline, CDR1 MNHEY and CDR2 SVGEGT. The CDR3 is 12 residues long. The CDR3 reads CASSTDIRGYTF. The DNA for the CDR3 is TGTGCCAGCAGCACGGACATTCGGGGCTACACCTTC.

For the CDR3, the DNA is TGTGCCAGCAGCTTTGGACAACCCTCCTACGAGCAGTACTTC. Translating it yields CASSFGQPSYEQYF. The gene calls are TRBV7-9 and TRBJ2-7, with D tentatively TRBD1 (5 bases). Germline-derived CDR1 and CDR2 are SEHNR and FQNEAQ (reference sequence). The germline V and J ends were trimmed by 3 bases and 0 bases, with 9 bases remaining between them. This CDR3 contains 14 residues.

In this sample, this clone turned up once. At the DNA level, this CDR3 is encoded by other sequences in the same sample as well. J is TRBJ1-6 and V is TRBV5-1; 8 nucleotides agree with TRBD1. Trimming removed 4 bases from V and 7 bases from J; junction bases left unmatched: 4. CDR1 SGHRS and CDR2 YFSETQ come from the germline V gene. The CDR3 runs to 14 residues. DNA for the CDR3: TGCGCCAGCAGCCTAGACAGGGGAAATTCACCCCTCCACTTT. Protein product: CASSLDRGNSPLHF.

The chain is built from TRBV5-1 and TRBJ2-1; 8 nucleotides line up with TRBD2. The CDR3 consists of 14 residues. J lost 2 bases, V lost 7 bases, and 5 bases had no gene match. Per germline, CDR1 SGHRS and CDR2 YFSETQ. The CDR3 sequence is CASAAGLAYNEQFF. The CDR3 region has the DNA TGCGCCAGCGCGGCGGGACTAGCCTACAATGAGCAGTTCTTC.

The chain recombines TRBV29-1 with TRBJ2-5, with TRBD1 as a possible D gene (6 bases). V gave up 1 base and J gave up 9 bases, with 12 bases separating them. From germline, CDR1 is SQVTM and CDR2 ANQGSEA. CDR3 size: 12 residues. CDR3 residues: CSVEGSSGAQYF. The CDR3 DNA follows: TGCAGCGTTGAAGGGTCTTCAGGGGCCCAGTACTTC.

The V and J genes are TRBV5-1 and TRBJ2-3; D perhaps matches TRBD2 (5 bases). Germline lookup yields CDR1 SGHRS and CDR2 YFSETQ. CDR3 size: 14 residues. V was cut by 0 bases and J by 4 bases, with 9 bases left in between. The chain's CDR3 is CASSLAGVPDTQYF. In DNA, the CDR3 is TGCGCCAGCAGCTTGGCCGGGGTGCCAGATACGCAGTATTTT.

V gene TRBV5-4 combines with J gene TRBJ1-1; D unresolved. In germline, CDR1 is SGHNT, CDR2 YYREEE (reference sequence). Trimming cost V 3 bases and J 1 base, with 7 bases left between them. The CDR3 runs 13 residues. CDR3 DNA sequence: TGTGCCAGCAGCTCCACACAGAACACTGAAGCTTTCTTT. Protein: CASSSTQNTEAFF. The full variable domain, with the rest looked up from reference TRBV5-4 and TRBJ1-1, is ETGVTQSPTHLIKTRGQQVTLRCSSQSGHNTVSWYQQALGQGPQFIFQYYREEENGRGNFPPRFSGLQFPNYSSELNVNALELDDSALYLCASSSTQNTEAFFGQGTRLTVV.

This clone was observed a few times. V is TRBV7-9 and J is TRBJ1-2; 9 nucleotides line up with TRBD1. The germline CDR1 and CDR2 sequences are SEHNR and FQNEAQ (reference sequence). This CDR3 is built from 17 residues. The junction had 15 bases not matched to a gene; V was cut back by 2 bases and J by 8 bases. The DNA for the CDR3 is TGTGCCAGCAGCTTACCAAGGGACAGGGTTTGGTTTCCCGGCTACACCTTC. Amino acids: CASSLPRDRVWFPGYTF.

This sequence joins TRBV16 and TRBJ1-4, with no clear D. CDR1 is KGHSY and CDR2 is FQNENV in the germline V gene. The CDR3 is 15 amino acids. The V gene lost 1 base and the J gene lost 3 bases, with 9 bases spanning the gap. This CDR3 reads CASSQWHGANEKLFF. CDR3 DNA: TGTGCCAGCAGCCAATGGCACGGGGCTAATGAAAAACTGTTTTTT.

The CDR3 DNA is TGTGCCAGCAGTACCGGACAGGGGTACTCCTACGAGCAGTACTTC. It translates to CASSTGQGYSYEQYF. This sequence joins TRBV7-3 and TRBJ2-7; 9 nucleotides line up with TRBD1. J gave up 0 bases and V 6 bases, and 6 bases lay outside the gene matches. The CDR3 length is 15 residues. Germline CDR1 SGHTA, CDR2 FQGTGA.

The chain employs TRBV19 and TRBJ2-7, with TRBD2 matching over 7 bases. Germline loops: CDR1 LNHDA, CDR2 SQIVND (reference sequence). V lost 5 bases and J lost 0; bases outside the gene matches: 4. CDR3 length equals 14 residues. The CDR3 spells CASSLGGSSYEQYF. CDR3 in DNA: TGTGCCAGTAGTTTGGGGGGGAGCTCCTACGAGCAGTACTTC.

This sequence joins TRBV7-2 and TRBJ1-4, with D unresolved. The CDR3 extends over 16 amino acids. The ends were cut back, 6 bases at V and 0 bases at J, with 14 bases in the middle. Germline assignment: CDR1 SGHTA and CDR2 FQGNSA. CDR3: CASSHFTAATNEKLFF. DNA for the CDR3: TGTGCCAGCAGTCACTTTACAGCTGCAACTAATGAAAAACTGTTTTTT.

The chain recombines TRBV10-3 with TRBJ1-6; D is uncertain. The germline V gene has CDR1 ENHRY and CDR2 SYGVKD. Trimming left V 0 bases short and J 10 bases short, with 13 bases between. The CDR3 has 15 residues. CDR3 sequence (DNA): TGTGCCATCAGTGAGTCGGAGGAAGCGTACTCACCCCTCCACTTT. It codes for CAISESEEAYSPLHF.

CDR3: CASRRTDNSPLHF. CDR3 bases: TGTGCCAGCAGGCGGACAGACAATTCACCCCTCCACTTT. The rearrangement joins TRBV6-5 to TRBJ1-6; tentatively, D is TRBD1 (6 bases). The germline gives CDR1 MNHEY, CDR2 SVGAGI. V shed 6 bases and J shed 7 bases, with 10 bases lying between them. The CDR3 is 13 residues long.

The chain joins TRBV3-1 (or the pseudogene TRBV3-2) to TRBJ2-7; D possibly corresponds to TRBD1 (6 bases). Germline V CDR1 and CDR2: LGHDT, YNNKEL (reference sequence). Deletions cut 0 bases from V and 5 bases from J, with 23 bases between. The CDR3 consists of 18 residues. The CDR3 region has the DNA TGTGCCAGCAGCCAAGATGCGAGGACAGCCCTAAATGTGGACGAGCAGTACTTC. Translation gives CASSQDARTALNVDEQYF.

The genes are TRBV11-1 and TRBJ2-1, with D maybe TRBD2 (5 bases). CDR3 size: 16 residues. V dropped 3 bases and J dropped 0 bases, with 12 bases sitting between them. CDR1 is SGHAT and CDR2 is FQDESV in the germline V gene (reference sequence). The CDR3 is CASSLVRGPSYNEQFF. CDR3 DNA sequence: TGTGCCAGCAGCTTGGTACGCGGGCCCTCCTACAATGAGCAGTTCTTC.

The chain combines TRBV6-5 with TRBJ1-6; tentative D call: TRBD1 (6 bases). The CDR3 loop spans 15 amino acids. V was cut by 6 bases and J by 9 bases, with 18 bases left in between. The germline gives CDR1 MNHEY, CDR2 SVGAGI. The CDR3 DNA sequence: TGTGCCAGCAGGGATCGGGCAGGGGAAGGTTCACCCCTCCACTTT. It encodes CASRDRAGEGSPLHF.

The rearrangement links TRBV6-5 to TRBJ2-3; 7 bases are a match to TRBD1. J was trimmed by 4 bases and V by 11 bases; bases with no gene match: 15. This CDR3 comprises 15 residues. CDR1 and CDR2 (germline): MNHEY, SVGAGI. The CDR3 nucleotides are TGTGCCGGAACCCCGGGGACAGCCGCCTCAGATACGCAGTATTTT. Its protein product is CAGTPGTAASDTQYF.

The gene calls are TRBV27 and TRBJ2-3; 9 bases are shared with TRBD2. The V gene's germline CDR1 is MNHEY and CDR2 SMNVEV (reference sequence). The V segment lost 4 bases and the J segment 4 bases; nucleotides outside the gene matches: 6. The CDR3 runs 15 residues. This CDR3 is CASSSGTSRADTQYF. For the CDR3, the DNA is TGTGCCAGCAGTTCCGGGACTAGCCGGGCAGATACGCAGTATTTT.

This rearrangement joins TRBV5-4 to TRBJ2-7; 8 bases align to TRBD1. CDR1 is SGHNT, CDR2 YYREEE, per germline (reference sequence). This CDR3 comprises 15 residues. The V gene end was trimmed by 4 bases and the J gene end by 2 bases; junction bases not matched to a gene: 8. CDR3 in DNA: TGTGCCAGCAGCACCGCAGGGGGCACGACCTACGAGCAGTACTTC. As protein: CASSTAGGTTYEQYF.

This chain's CDR3 is CASSGDTGSNVDTIYF. CDR3 coding DNA: TGTGCCAGCAGCGGAGACACAGGATCTAATGTGGACACCATATATTTT. The chain links TRBV7-6 to TRBJ1-3; D is possibly TRBD1 (5 bases). The CDR3 runs to 16 residues. Trimming shortened V by 5 bases and J by 8 bases, and 22 bases separated the two germline ends. The germline CDR1 and CDR2 sequences are SGHVS and FNYEAQ.

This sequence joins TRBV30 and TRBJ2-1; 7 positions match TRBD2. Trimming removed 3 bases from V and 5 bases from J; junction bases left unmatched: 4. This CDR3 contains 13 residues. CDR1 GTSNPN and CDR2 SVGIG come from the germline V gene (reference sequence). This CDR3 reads CAWRLAVNNEQFF. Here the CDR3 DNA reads TGTGCCTGGAGGCTAGCGGTAAACAATGAGCAGTTCTTC.

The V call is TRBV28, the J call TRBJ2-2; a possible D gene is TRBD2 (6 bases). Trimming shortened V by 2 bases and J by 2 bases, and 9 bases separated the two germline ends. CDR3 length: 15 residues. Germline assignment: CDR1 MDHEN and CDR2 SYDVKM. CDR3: CASSLPGTNTGELFF. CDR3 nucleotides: TGTGCCAGCAGTTTACCCGGGACTAACACCGGGGAGCTGTTTTTT.

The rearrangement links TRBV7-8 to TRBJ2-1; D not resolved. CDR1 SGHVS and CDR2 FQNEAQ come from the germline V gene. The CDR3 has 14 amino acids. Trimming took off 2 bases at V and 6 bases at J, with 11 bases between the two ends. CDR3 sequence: CASSLLRDSNEQFF. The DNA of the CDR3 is TGTGCCAGCAGCTTACTGAGAGACTCCAATGAGCAGTTCTTC.

CDR3 loop: CASSLGSMNTEAFF. As DNA, the CDR3 is TGTGCCAGCAGTTTGGGGAGCATGAACACTGAAGCTTTCTTT. The V and J genes are TRBV28 and TRBJ1-1, with D hard to call. Per the germline V gene, CDR1 is MDHEN and CDR2 is SYDVKM. Trimming left V 3 bases short and J 0 bases short, with 8 bases between. The CDR3 spans 14 residues.

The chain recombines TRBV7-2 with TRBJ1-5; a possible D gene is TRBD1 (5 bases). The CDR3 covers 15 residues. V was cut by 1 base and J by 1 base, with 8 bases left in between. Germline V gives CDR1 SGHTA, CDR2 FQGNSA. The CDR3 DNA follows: TGTGCCAGCAGCTTAGATGGGGGGAGCAATCAGCCCCAGCATTTT. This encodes CASSLDGGSNQPQHF.